These T cell receptor beta chains were read from a single sample in a study of T-cell memory formation after mild COVID-19. TCRdb independently ran MiXCR on the 5' RACE reads; one entry per CDR3 protein. The table lists roughly 45,000 distinct CDR3 sequences, about 28% of them singletons. Sample: PBMCs or a T cell subset sorted from them (not recorded which). These receptors came from a man younger than 30 who had mild COVID-19 (a few samples of this study predate the infection). Cell type and time point are not known. Each CDR3 is given without its conserved first and last residue. Fields, in order: V gene, J gene, clone size, CDR3 protein. Only part of the rows carry a size: once, few, many, or a class if the clone is expanded.

>TRBV7-8|TRBJ2-3|-
ASSHQRGGRETQY
>TRBV20-1|TRBJ1-2|-
SARDDRGPTSYGYT
>TRBV6-6|TRBJ2-1|many
ASEGNEQF
>TRBV6-2/TRBV6-3|TRBJ2-3|-
ASWGLFSSRADTQY
>TRBV20-1|TRBJ2-2|few
SARDLRGTGELF
>TRBV25-1|TRBJ2-5|-
ASSEEEGHQETQY
>TRBV29-1|TRBJ2-3|few
SVRTSPWNTQY
>TRBV27|TRBJ1-5|few
ASSLWYSRQPQH
>TRBV11-2|TRBJ2-1|few
ASSLDGLAGDDEQF
>TRBV10-3|TRBJ2-3|-
AINPGTSGGRTDTQY
>TRBV4-3|TRBJ2-3|medium-sized
ASSSGREPDTQY
>TRBV4-1|TRBJ2-5|-
ASSQRGLQETQY
>TRBV7-6|TRBJ2-5|-
ASSLVAGGRETQY
>TRBV2|TRBJ2-1|-
ASLSAEGHPWNEQF
>TRBV20-1|TRBJ2-3|-
SARDRGRATTDTQY
>TRBV5-1|TRBJ2-3|many
ASSLNGPYRTDTQY
>TRBV4-3|TRBJ2-1|-
ASSQVLGAGTVNEQF
>TRBV15|TRBJ2-4|few
ATSREMRRGDLAKNIQY
>TRBV4-1|TRBJ2-1|few
ASSQDSGTGEQF
>TRBV5-1|TRBJ2-5|-
ASSSTGPETQY
>TRBV7-2|TRBJ2-2|-
ASSILNGAGNTGELF
>TRBV4-1|TRBJ1-5|-
ASSQRFSGSNQPQH
>TRBV6-5|TRBJ2-5|-
ASLGGGQETQY
>TRBV4-2|TRBJ2-1|-
ASSPRGGSYNEQF
>TRBV13|TRBJ1-2|-
ASSRRGHLNYGYT
>TRBV7-9|TRBJ1-2|few
ASSFSGVITAYGYT